These 16 T cell receptor beta chains share one sample of origin, sequenced in a study of blood T cell repertoires in COVID-19. This table comes from immunoSEQ multiplex PCR, and its TCRdb copy is limited to in-frame clones, with some not included. There are about 320,000 clones in the sample; about 92% occur only once, and around 2.5% lies in the top ten. Sequencing was performed on PBMCs or T cells enriched from blood (not recorded which). All receptors derive from a man aged 60-69 years who had recovered from COVID-19.

The gene calls are TRBV5-1 and TRBJ2-2, with 11 positions matching TRBD1. This CDR3 spans 17 amino acids. The V and J ends lost 4 bases and 7 bases, in that order; junction bases with no gene match: 12. Per the germline V gene, CDR1 is SGHRS and CDR2 is YFSETQ. CDR3: CASSPPGQGGRSGELFF. The CDR3 nucleotides read TGCGCCAGCAGCCCCCCGGGACAGGGGGGACGAAGCGGGGAGCTGTTTTTT.

This clone was counted once. V is TRBV7-9 and J is TRBJ2-7; no clear D gene. Trimming took off 5 bases at V and 7 bases at J, with 18 bases between the two ends. Germline loops: CDR1 SEHNR, CDR2 FQNEAQ (reference sequence). CDR3 length equals 14 residues. The CDR3 sequence is CASSKTRTATEQYF. The CDR3, as DNA: TGTGCCAGCAGCAAAACGAGAACCGCTACGGAGCAGTACTTC. The full variable domain, its missing parts supplied by reference TRBV7-9 and TRBJ2-7, is DTGVSQNPRHKITKRGQNVTFRCDPISEHNRLYWYRQTLGQGPEFLTYFQNEAQLEKSRLLSDRFSAERPKGSFSTLEIQRTEQGDSAMYLCASSKTRTATEQYFGPGTRLTVT.

The chain uses TRBV6-5 and TRBJ1-2; TRBD1 is a possible D gene (5 bases). The CDR3 consists of 15 residues. The V end lost 2 bases, the J end lost 2 bases, and 12 bases lay between the germline ends. Germline CDR1 and CDR2: MNHEY and SVGAGI. The DNA of the CDR3 is TGTGCCAGCAGTTACGCCGGACACCCGAACTATGGCTACACCTTC. Its translation is CASSYAGHPNYGYTF.

The chain combines TRBV4-3 with TRBJ2-7, with D maybe TRBD1 (6 bases). CDR1 and CDR2 (germline): LGHNA, YSLEER. Trimming removed 0 bases at V and 8 bases at J, with 14 bases between. This CDR3 is 14 amino acids long. CDR3 protein: CASSQDHWTAKQYF. In DNA form, the CDR3 reads TGCGCCAGCAGCCAAGATCACTGGACAGCTAAGCAGTACTTC.

The CDR3 region has the DNA TGTGCCAGCAGCGTCCGGGACAGGGCCAGCAATGAGCAGTTCTTC. As protein: CASSVRDRASNEQFF. The chain recombines TRBV5-4 with TRBJ2-1; 9 positions match TRBD1. Germline CDR1 is SGHNT and CDR2 is YYREEE (reference sequence). CDR3 length: 15 amino acids. V was clipped by 4 bases and J by 6 bases; unmatched bases: 8.

The J gene is TRBJ2-4, the V gene TRBV2; the match to TRBD2 covers 8 bases. Trimming at V came to 4 bases and at J to 3 bases, leaving 14 bases not matched to a gene. The germline V gene has CDR1 SNHLY and CDR2 FYNNEI. The CDR3 runs 18 residues. CDR3 nucleotides: TGTGCCAGCAGTGGAGGAGGACTAGCTTTAAAAAACAAAAACATTCAGTACTTC. It yields the protein CASSGGGLALKNKNIQYF.

This chain joins TRBV5-4 and TRBJ1-1, with 9 bases fitting TRBD1. This CDR3 comprises 14 residues. Germline loops: CDR1 SGHNT, CDR2 YYREEE (reference sequence). Trimming removed 5 bases from V and 6 bases from J; junction bases left unmatched: 8. The CDR3 is CASSPGQGFPEAFF. The CDR3 DNA is TGTGCCAGCAGTCCGGGACAGGGCTTCCCTGAAGCTTTCTTT.

This chain joins TRBV7-2 and TRBJ1-6, with D perhaps TRBD1 (5 bases). Per germline, CDR1 SGHTA and CDR2 FQGNSA. The CDR3 length is 17 residues. The V and J ends lost 0 bases and 0 bases respectively, with 9 bases between them. The CDR3 protein is CASSLATDSSYNSPLHF. The CDR3 nucleotides are TGTGCCAGCAGCTTAGCGACAGATTCCTCCTATAATTCACCCCTCCACTTT. Drawing the rest from reference TRBV7-2 and TRBJ1-6, the complete variable domain is GAGVSQSPSNKVTEKGKDVELRCDPISGHTALYWYRQSLGQGLEFLIYFQGNSAPDKSGLPSDRFSAERTGGSVSTLTIQRTQQEDSAVYLCASSLATDSSYNSPLHFGNGTRLTVT.

In this sample, this clone turned up once. The chain employs TRBV7-2 and TRBJ2-7, with 8 bases lining up with TRBD2. This CDR3 comprises 16 residues. J lost 3 bases, V lost 5 bases, and 12 bases had no gene match. The germline V gene encodes CDR1 SGHTA and CDR2 FQGNSA. The CDR3 protein is CASSGEAVLAGYEQYF. CDR3 sequence (DNA): TGTGCCAGCAGCGGGGAAGCTGTGCTAGCGGGCTACGAGCAGTACTTC.

The chain recombines TRBV11-3 with TRBJ2-1, with TRBD2 matching 7 bases. With V trimmed by 0 bases and J by 9 bases, 8 bases remained unmatched. CDR1 and CDR2 (germline): SGHNT, YENEEA. This CDR3 is built from 15 residues. The CDR3 DNA is TGTGCCAGCAGCTTAGATCGACAGCGGGAATGTGAGCAGTTCTTC. Amino acids: CASSLDRQRECEQFF.

CDR3 DNA: TGTGCCAGTAGTTCCCGTTCTGGGACAGGGAGCACTGAAGCTTTCTTT. It yields the protein CASSSRSGTGSTEAFF. V and J are TRBV19 and TRBJ1-1, with 9 positions matching TRBD1. Germline loops: CDR1 LNHDA, CDR2 SQIVND (reference sequence). Trimming removed 5 bases from V and 4 bases from J; junction bases left unmatched: 11. The CDR3 is 16 amino acids.

The V call is TRBV5-1, the J call TRBJ2-2; 12 nucleotides match TRBD2. The CDR3 has 18 residues. Per the germline V gene, CDR1 is SGHRS and CDR2 is YFSETQ. V lost 4 bases to trimming and J lost 0 bases; unmatched junction nucleotides: 7. CDR3 DNA sequence: TGCGCCAGCAGCGGTGGGGGACTAGCGGGTGCGAACACCGGGGAGCTGTTTTTT. Its protein is CASSGGGLAGANTGELFF.

The CDR3, as DNA: TGTGCCAGTAAAGGGGGGGACTACACTGAAGCTTTCTTT. This encodes CASKGGDYTEAFF. The rearrangement uses TRBV19 and TRBJ1-1; D possibly corresponds to TRBD1 (6 bases). There are 13 residues in the CDR3. The V end lost 7 bases, the J end lost 3 bases, and 12 bases lay between the germline ends. From germline, CDR1 is LNHDA and CDR2 SQIVND (reference sequence).

This clone came up once. The V and J genes are TRBV6-5 and TRBJ1-1; D is unclear. Germline CDR1 is MNHEY and CDR2 is SVGAGI. This CDR3 spans 16 amino acids. V dropped 2 bases and J dropped 0 bases, with 13 bases sitting between them. The CDR3 sequence: CASSYKAEVLNTEAFF. The DNA for the CDR3 is TGTGCCAGCAGTTACAAGGCGGAAGTCCTGAACACTGAAGCTTTCTTT.

This chain links TRBV18 with TRBJ2-1, with TRBD1 identical over 9 bases. CDR1 and CDR2 (germline): KGHSH, LQKENI. The CDR3 has 15 amino acids. V dropped 6 bases and J dropped 2; count of bases not matched to a gene: 5. The CDR3 DNA reads TGTGCCAGCTCCCCCCGGGACAGGGCCTACAATGAGCAGTTCTTC. Its translation: CASSPRDRAYNEQFF.

J is TRBJ1-3 and V is TRBV19; the D gene is possibly TRBD1 (5 bases). Trimming left V 5 bases short and J 4 bases short, with 12 bases between. This CDR3 spans 14 amino acids. Germline loops: CDR1 LNHDA, CDR2 SQIVND (reference sequence). For the CDR3, the DNA is TGTGCCAGTAGTCCCAGGGTTTCCGGAAACACCATATATTTT. Its protein product is CASSPRVSGNTIYF.